One sample yielded the 12 T cell receptor beta chains listed below, sequenced in a study of early T cells in non-severe SARS-CoV-2 infection. TCRdb reanalysed the 5' RACE reads using MiXCR and keeps one entry per CDR3 protein. This sample has some 50,000 distinct CDR3 sequences, with around 9.1% found just once. Sequencing was carried out using whole blood. The receptor set was obtained from an adult who was a healthcare worker with PCR-confirmed SARS-CoV-2 infection or an uninfected control (not recorded which).

This clonotype showed up many times. Here the CDR3 DNA reads TGTGCCTGGAGTGTTCAGAGCTCTGGGGCCAACGTCCTGACTTTC. The encoded protein is CAWSVQSSGANVLTF. The V gene is TRBV30, the J gene TRBJ2-6; D not certain. V was pared by 0 bases and J by 0 bases, with 6 bases between. This CDR3 region has 15 residues. CDR1 is GTSNPN and CDR2 is SVGIG in the germline V gene (reference sequence).

This clonotype was seen ten or more times. V usage is TRBV3-1 and J usage is TRBJ2-7, with D tentatively TRBD1 (5 bases). Germline CDR1 is LGHDT and CDR2 is YNNKEL (reference sequence). The CDR3 length is 16 residues. With 3 bases removed from V and 6 bases from J, the gap between germline ends came to 21 bases. This CDR3 reads CASSHLGASTGREQYF. Written as DNA, the CDR3 is TGTGCCAGCAGCCACCTAGGGGCCTCCACCGGGCGCGAGCAGTACTTC.

This clonotype was detected ten times or more. The J gene is TRBJ2-5, the V gene TRBV20-1; TRBD2 matches 9 bases. This CDR3 is built from 13 residues. Per the germline V gene, CDR1 is DFQATT and CDR2 is SNEGSKA (reference sequence). The V segment lost 7 bases and the J segment 2 bases; nucleotides outside the gene matches: 5. The CDR3 loop reads CSVSAGGQETQYF. Written as DNA, the CDR3 is TGCAGTGTGTCGGCGGGGGGGCAAGAGACCCAGTACTTC.

This clonotype was seen many times. J is TRBJ1-2 and V is TRBV19, with 10 bases that match TRBD1. Losses at the gene ends were 3 bases for V and 6 bases for J; bases not matched to a gene: 4. CDR3 length: 14 residues. Germline-derived CDR1 and CDR2 are LNHDA and SQIVND (reference sequence). CDR3 protein: CASSMTGGADGYTF. In DNA form, the CDR3 reads TGTGCCAGTAGTATGACAGGGGGCGCGGATGGCTACACCTTC.

This clonotype was seen repeatedly, ten times or more. V and J are TRBV20-1 and TRBJ2-7, with 8 bases aligning to TRBD1. V dropped 6 bases and J dropped 2; count of bases not matched to a gene: 9. The CDR3 consists of 14 residues. Per germline, CDR1 DFQATT and CDR2 SNEGSKA (reference sequence). CDR3 nucleotides: TGCAGTGCCCTGCCGAGGACAGGGACCTACGAGCAGTACTTC. Its protein product is CSALPRTGTYEQYF.

This clonotype was detected many times. The CDR3 coding sequence is TGTGCCAGCAGTTCCGGGACTAGCGTAAACAATGAGCAGTTCTTC. The encoded protein is CASSSGTSVNNEQFF. This chain joins TRBV12-3 or TRBV12-4 and TRBJ2-1; 10 nucleotides agree with TRBD2. V was clipped by 4 bases and J by 5 bases; unmatched bases: 5. The CDR3 is 15 residues long.

This clonotype was detected ten times or more. The gene calls are TRBV27 and TRBJ2-3, with TRBD1 matching over 7 bases. This CDR3 has 13 residues. Unmatched junction bases numbered 13, after V lost 6 bases and J lost 13 bases. Germline values: CDR1 MNHEY, CDR2 SMNVEV (reference sequence). The CDR3 DNA sequence: TGTGCCAGCAGCATCACCGGGACAGCGAGAGAGTATTTT. This encodes CASSITGTAREYF.

In this sample, this clonotype turned up a few times. The rearrangement links TRBV4-3 to TRBJ1-6; a weak D match, TRBD1 (6 bases). The V end lost 1 base, the J end lost 10 bases, and 17 bases lay between the germline ends. The CDR3 contains 16 residues. Germline V lookup: CDR1 LGHNA, CDR2 YSLEER. Here the CDR3 reads CASSQGGGVTGSPLHF. In DNA form, the CDR3 reads TGCGCCAGCAGCCAAGGAGGGGGGGTGACCGGCTCACCCCTCCACTTT.

This sequence joins TRBV10-3 and TRBJ2-1; D not certain. This CDR3 comprises 13 residues. Trimming removed 3 bases at V and 7 bases at J, with 10 bases between. Germline loops: CDR1 ENHRY, CDR2 SYGVKD. Written as DNA, the CDR3 is TGTGCCATCAGTGAAGGCTTGAGTAATGAGCAGTTCTTC. Translating it yields CAISEGLSNEQFF.

A few counts support this clonotype. V gene TRBV20-1 combines with J gene TRBJ2-7; D gene unclear. V was pared by 6 bases and J by 2 bases, with 5 bases between. This CDR3 has 10 amino acids. Germline V gene data show CDR1 as DFQATT and CDR2 as SNEGSKA (reference sequence). CDR3 protein: CSAKTYEQYF. CDR3 DNA: TGCAGTGCCAAAACCTACGAGCAGTACTTC.

This sequence joins TRBV20-1 and TRBJ2-7; TRBD1 matches at 12 bases. The CDR3 is 15 residues long. Unmatched junction bases numbered 6, after V lost 1 base and J lost 5 bases. Per germline, CDR1 DFQATT and CDR2 SNEGSKA (reference sequence). Written as DNA, the CDR3 is TGCAGTGCTAGAGTCTACGGGACAGGGGGCAACGAGCAGTACTTC. Amino acid sequence: CSARVYGTGGNEQYF.

This clonotype came up a few times. V is TRBV27 and J is TRBJ1-2; D is perhaps TRBD1 (5 bases). Germline V gives CDR1 MNHEY, CDR2 SMNVEV (reference sequence). V was trimmed by 1 base and J by 4 bases, leaving 13 bases between them. The CDR3 sequence is 15 residues long. The CDR3 DNA sequence: TGTGCCAGCAGTTTATATCAGGGACTAGCCTATGGCTACACCTTC. Translating gives CASSLYQGLAYGYTF.